This T cell receptor (beta chain) emerged from a study of spatial heterogeneity in lung cancer. At the level of the study: Those follow-up PBMC samples that were available underwent sequencing, at a median interval of roughly two years following resection. Sequence detection consistently recorded a greater number of beta-chain than alpha-chain sequences. Raw-read counts averaged over ten per unique TCR and UMI combination.

The germline V gene encodes CDR1 SGHTS and CDR2 YDEGEE. The CDR3 contains 13 residues. The V gene end was trimmed by 5 bases and the J gene end by 7 bases; junction bases not matched to a gene: 8. TCRdb analysed the 5' RACE reads with MiXCR anew, one entry per CDR3 protein. This table has some 120,000 distinct CDR3 sequences, 12% appearing once. Time point meaning: blood at routine non-recurrence follow-up after resection. Extraction of whole RNA from tumor, nontumor lung or frozen PBMC preceded unsorted sequencing. The TCR originated in a male donor with early-stage non-small cell lung cancer. The material sequenced was PBMCs, taken at follow-up. The V gene is TRBV5-8, the J gene TRBJ2-7, with TRBD1 identical over 8 bases. The CDR3 sequence is CASSHQQGEEQYF. CDR3 nucleotides: TGTGCCAGCAGTCACCAACAGGGGGAAGAGCAGTACTTC.